Below, one T cell receptor beta chain is given with its context. In its sample, this clonotype was seen many times. Its specific antigen is unknown. No much larger clonotype is one base removed from it; base qualities were not supplied. The data stem from a study of neurological immune-mediated disorders (dated by TCRdb to the late 2010s). Regarding the research as a whole: Of the 35 or so multiple sclerosis patients, approximately 30 had relapsing-remitting MS and 3 had secondary progressive MS. The 90 to 110 TCR-beta libraries included longitudinal samples, technical triplicates and paired sorted CD4+ and CD8+ T-cell subsets alongside PBMC samples. The cohort included 60 to 70 subjects: around 15 with HAM/TSP, around 34 with multiple sclerosis, and some 20 healthy controls. Peripheral blood TCR-beta repertoires from patients with HTLV-I-associated myelopathy (HAM/TSP), patients with multiple sclerosis, and healthy controls were compared in the study using UMI-based sequencing. Study-wide findings and limitations: The MS cluster was not associated with any clinical or MRI features, and the authors stated that larger cohorts are needed. In phylogenetic analysis, the repertoires of 18 of 34 MS patients grouped into a cluster of related CDR3 sequences, which suggests a possible signature at the repertoire level. TCR clonal expansion was greatest in HAM/TSP patients and smallest in MS patients, who ranked below even healthy controls. No identical CDR3 amino acid sequences were found to be shared among expanded clones across subjects, suggesting that TCR-beta repertoires were private in all groups.

Taken from the germline V gene, the CDR1 and CDR2 loops are SGHTA and FQGNSA. Measured from the cysteine to the phenylalanine, the CDR3 is 13 residues long. Only CDR3 DNA remains: 39 bases, in frame from the first base. Trimming takes 3 bases from V and 2 bases from J, and the germline ends sit 5 bases apart. Unsorted PBMC libraries were generated from 2 million PBMCs stored in RNAlater at -80 °C until RNA extraction. The multiple sclerosis patients were enrolled in a US clinical protocol that evaluated disease progression with magnetic resonance imaging. Peripheral blood was subjected to Ficoll-Hypaque density gradient centrifugation to isolate PBMCs, which were then cryopreserved in liquid nitrogen. cDNA was synthesized by template-switch 5'RACE using a primer carrying a 10-nucleotide random unique molecular identifier by which each TCR transcript was tagged. Every sequencing run covered 15-18 subjects and yielded more than 170 million TCR-beta sequences. Total RNA was extracted with the RNeasy kit. TCR-beta VDJ regions were amplified with primers for the TCR constant region and the 5'RACE anchor, using the KAPA Real-time Library Amplification kit. Sample indexes and Illumina adaptors were added in a first PCR, after which library yield was increased in a second PCR. The roughly 650 bp TCR product was size-selected on a 2% E-gel SizeSelection system after Ampure bead purification. Library quality was checked on a Bioanalyzer, concentration was measured with Qubit, and libraries were quantified with the Kapa Library Quantification kit before pooling. An Illumina HiSeq 2500 sequenced the libraries paired-end 2 x 150 bp. To increase sequence diversity, roughly 24-32% phiX was spiked into each library pool. The study's processing was this. Quality-filtered reads were processed with the UMI-based MiGEC pipeline, and over 85% of raw TCR sequences were removed by the MiGEC pipeline during error correction. VDJ genes were aligned to IMGT germline references, and clonotypes were defined by unique CDR3 amino acid sequence plus V-J genes. Clonal expansion, Shannon diversity, and CDR3 relatedness (CalcPairwiseDistances, ClusterSamples) were evaluated with VDJtools, and phylogenetic trees were built with CLCbio workbench. A clone was classed as expanded if it had 8 or more unique UMIs, a cutoff based on coefficient-of-variation modelling across technical triplicates. TCRdb passed the public sequencing reads through fastp at Q25 and MiXCR, retaining productive beta sequences. Every CDR3 protein is listed once, alongside the most common genes and DNA of its rows. The V and J calls were determined by TCRdb, not by the authors. Counted in this sample were 45,000 or so distinct CDR3 sequences; approximately 3% of them appeared once. The biggest ten clones account for about 15% of the sample.

The sample taken for sequencing was PBMCs. This chain is built from TRBV7-2 and TRBJ2-1; no D gene is confidently identified. The origin of this receptor is a woman aged 45-65 years with multiple sclerosis. The DNA is as follows: TGTGCCAGCAGCTTTTTTGCCTACAATGAGCAGTTCTTC. Protein translation: CASSFFAYNEQFF.